Included here is one TCR beta chain sequence, with context. Its antigen is undetermined. This specimen comes from a study of identical twins. The germline gives CDR1 SGHRS, CDR2 YFSETQ. This CDR3 is 15 amino acids long. V was shortened by 0 bases and J by 6 bases, with 16 bases between the two germline ends. cDNA molecules carried unique molecular identifiers, and template switching added a universal primer site. TCRdb reprocessed the 5' RACE reads via MiXCR and lists one record per CDR3 protein. The table records approximately 1.8 million distinct CDR3 sequences, around a third of them present only once. Study conclusions and caveats: Carriage of fewer insertions was seen in abundant cord blood beta clonotypes, whereas memory repertoires showed none. Partial confounding of zero-insertion analyses by invariant MAIT and iNKT cells was possible. Beta out-of-frame twin sharing showed a weaker excess.

The chain uses TRBV5-1 and TRBJ2-7; D might be TRBD1 or TRBD2, each matching 5 bases. The sample consisted of cord blood. The TCR sequence derives from a newborn girl in good health. Here the CDR3 DNA reads TGCGCCAGCAGCTTGGGGGGCGCTATCCGGGGCGAGCAGTACTTC. Protein: CASSLGGAIRGEQYF.